This T cell receptor beta chain was profiled in a study of molecular identifiers for immune sequencing clone quantification. Study-level information: Replicates split RNA from around 20,000 or 100,000 naive CD8 cells five ways, and the researchers sequenced four portions.

Naive CD8 T cells were sorted, and the gate applied was CD8+CD4-CCR7+CD45RA+. V gave up 8 bases and J gave up 2 bases, with 18 bases separating them. Germline lookup yields CDR1 KGHSH and CDR2 LQKENI. CDR3 length equals 15 residues. Worth noting for this clonotype: Its antigen is unknown.

TCRdb fed the PCR reads into MiXCR, producing one record per CDR3 protein. The sample comprises about 640,000 distinct CDR3 sequences, 20% of which are singletons, and 0.85% to 0.9% rests with the top ten. Study-wide results and limits: Effector cells kept over 97% of their molecules in clones above 20 RNA copies, while naive cells kept under 1% there. Molecules of identical TCR sharing a barcode could underestimate highly expanded clone sizes.

The rearrangement uses TRBV18 and TRBJ2-5; unclear D gene. The receptor was derived from a human donor in good health. Some libraries in this study had Jurkat cell RNA spiked in. The sample was naive CD8+ T cells from blood, with Jurkat cell RNA spiked in. Noted subset: FACS-sorted CD8+CD4-CCR7+CD45RA+ naive T cells. The CDR3 sequence: CASTTGFTDQETQYF. The CDR3 DNA sequence: TGTGCCAGCACCACCGGTTTTACGGATCAAGAGACCCAGTACTTC.